The 2 T cell receptor beta chains below were found in one sample sequenced in a study of T cells in Graves' hyperthyroidism and ophthalmopathy. Template material for amplifying TCR beta CDR3 regions consisted of RNA transcripts. A first-round RT-PCR of the TCR CDR3 used the HTBI primer set. TCRdb independently ran MiXCR on the multiplex PCR reads; one entry per CDR3 protein. The data show some 600,000 distinct CDR3 sequences, around 14% seen once. Specimen: blood. These receptors came from a woman aged 25 to 45 with Graves' hyperthyroidism that later progressed to Graves' ophthalmopathy.

Many counts were recorded for this clonotype. This chain links TRBV3-1 with TRBJ1-1, with 7 bases matching TRBD1. Germline V CDR1 and CDR2: LGHDT, YNNKEL (reference sequence). Germline trimming cut 5 bases from V and 4 bases from J; bases unmatched to any gene: 7. There are 14 residues in the CDR3. The CDR3 DNA follows: TGTGCCAGCAGCATTCGACAGGGAACCACTGAAGCTTTCTTT. This translates into CASSIRQGTTEAFF.

This clonotype was detected many times. The V gene is TRBV13, the J gene TRBJ2-3; D possibly matches TRBD1 or TRBD2 (5 bases each). The CDR3 has 15 amino acids. Looked up from germline, CDR1 is PRHDT and CDR2 is FYEKMQ (reference sequence). The V and J ends lost 4 bases and 1 base respectively, with 12 bases between them. The CDR3 DNA reads as TGTGCCAGCAGCTCCCTGAGGGGTGGCACAGATACGCAGTATTTT. This gives the protein CASSSLRGGTDTQYF.